This record covers a single T cell receptor beta chain. The sample comes from a study of control samples from healthy donors and cancer patients. Germline V gives CDR1 SGHKS, CDR2 YYEKEE (reference sequence). The V and J ends lost 4 bases and 8 bases respectively, with 18 bases between them. This CDR3 has 14 amino acids. Sequenced by immunoSEQ multiplex PCR; TCRdb stores in-frame clones only, minus some. Among 90,000 or so clones listed, roughly nine tenths were seen once. The V gene is TRBV5-5, the J gene TRBJ1-1; D ambiguous. The TCR was taken from a woman aged 70-85 years in good health. The sequencing input was blood. For the CDR3, the DNA is TGTGCCAGCAGCACGATCTCACACCTAGGGGAAGCTTTCTTT. Translation: CASSTISHLGEAFF.